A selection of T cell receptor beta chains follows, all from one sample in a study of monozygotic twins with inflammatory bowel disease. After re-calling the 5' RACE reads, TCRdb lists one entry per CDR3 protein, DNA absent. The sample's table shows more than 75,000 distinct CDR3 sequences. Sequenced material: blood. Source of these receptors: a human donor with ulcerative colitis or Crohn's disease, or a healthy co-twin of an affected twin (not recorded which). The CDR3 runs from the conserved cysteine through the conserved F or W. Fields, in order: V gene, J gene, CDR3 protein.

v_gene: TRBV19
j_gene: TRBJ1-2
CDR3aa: CASSTSWTAQDGYTF

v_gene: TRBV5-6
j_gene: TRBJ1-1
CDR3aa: CASKKIEVAEAFF

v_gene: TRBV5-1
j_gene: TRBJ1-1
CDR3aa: CATKGQTNTEAFF

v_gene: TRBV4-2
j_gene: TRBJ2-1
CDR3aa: CASSPRGFYGGDSYNEQFF

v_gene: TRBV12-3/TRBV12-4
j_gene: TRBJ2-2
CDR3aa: CASSLQNTGELFF

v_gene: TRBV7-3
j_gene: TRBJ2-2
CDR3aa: CASSLGQGTGELFF

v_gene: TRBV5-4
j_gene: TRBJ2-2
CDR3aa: CASSKGQQRTGELFF

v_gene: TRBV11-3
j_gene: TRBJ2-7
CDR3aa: CASSLEGGPNEQYF

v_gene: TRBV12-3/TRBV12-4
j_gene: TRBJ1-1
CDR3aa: CASSDRGATEAFF

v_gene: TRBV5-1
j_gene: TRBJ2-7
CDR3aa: CASSPWGHKSRSYEQYF

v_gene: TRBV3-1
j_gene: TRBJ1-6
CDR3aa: CASSHDRAQGSPLQF

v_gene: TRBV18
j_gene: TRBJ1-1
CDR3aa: CASSPPNRDMNTEAFF